This TCR beta chain was sequenced for a study of T cells in localized non-small cell lung cancer. Whole-study results and caveats: Turning up in adjacent lung were a median approximately 58 of the top 100 tumor clones. Longer overall survival accompanied higher blood T cell density. Sequence data derive from only one tumor region, so heterogeneity remains possible. Of the tissues analyzed, uninvolved adjacent lung showed maximal T cell clonality, greater than tumor.

Germline V lookup: CDR1 SGHTA, CDR2 FQGNSA. V was cut by 5 bases and J by 8 bases, with 15 bases left in between. The CDR3 contains 13 residues. Generated by immunoSEQ multiplex PCR, the TCRdb table keeps only in-frame clones and is missing some. This table has 9,500 to 14,000 clones, 25% to 35% appearing once. In this sample, this clone turned up many times. Its antigen is unidentified. This TCR was sampled from a man between 40 and 69 years old with stage I lung adenocarcinoma. The chain carries TRBV7-2 and TRBJ1-2, with D perhaps matching TRBD1 (5 bases). The sample in question was lung tumor tissue, obtained before any cancer treatment. Written as DNA, the CDR3 is TGTGCCAGCAGCCCTGCGCCAGGGAGAGGCTACACCTTC. Translating gives CASSPAPGRGYTF. Based on the CDR3 plus reference TRBV7-2 and TRBJ1-2, the full variable domain is GAGVSQSPSNKVTEKGKDVELRCDPISGHTALYWYRQSLGQGLEFLIYFQGNSAPDKSGLPSDRFSAERTGGSVSTLTIQRTQQEDSAVYLCASSPAPGRGYTFGSGTRLTVV.